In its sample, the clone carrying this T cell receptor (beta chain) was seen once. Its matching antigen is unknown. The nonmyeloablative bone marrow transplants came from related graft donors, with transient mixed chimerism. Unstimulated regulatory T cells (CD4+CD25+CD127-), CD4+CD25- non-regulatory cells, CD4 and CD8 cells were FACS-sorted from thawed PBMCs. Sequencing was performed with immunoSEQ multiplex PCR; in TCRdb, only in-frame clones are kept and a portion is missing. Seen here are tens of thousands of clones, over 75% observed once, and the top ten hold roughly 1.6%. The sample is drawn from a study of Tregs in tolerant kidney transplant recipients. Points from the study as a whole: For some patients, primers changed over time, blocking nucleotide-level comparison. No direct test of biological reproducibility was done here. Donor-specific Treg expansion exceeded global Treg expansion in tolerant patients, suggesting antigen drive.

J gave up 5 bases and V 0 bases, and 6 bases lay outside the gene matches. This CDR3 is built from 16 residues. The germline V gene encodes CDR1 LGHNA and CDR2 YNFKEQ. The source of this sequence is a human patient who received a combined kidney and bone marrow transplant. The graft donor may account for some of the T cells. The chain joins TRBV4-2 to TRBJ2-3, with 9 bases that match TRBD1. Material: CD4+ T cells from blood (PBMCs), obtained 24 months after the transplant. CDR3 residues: CASSQEHRGHIDTQYF. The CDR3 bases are TGTGCCAGCAGCCAAGAGCACAGGGGGCATATAGATACGCAGTATTTT.